The rows below give T cell receptor beta chains drawn from one sample of a study of T cell responses to AZD1222 COVID-19 vaccine. Assay used: immunoSEQ multiplex PCR; TCRdb lists only in-frame clones, some missing. In the table there are roughly 120,000 clones, 88% of which are singletons. The specimen comprised peripheral blood, sampled on day 0 of AZD1222 vaccination. These receptors were taken from an adult in good health. CDR3s include the opening cysteine and the closing phenylalanine or tryptophan. The D gene is left open where the match is weak. A clone size is listed for some rows: how often the clone was seen (once, few, many), or a class if it is expanded.

.	.	TRBV11-2	TRBJ1-1	CASSQHLNTEAFF	TGTGCCAGCAGCCAACACTTGAACACTGAAGCTTTCTTT
.	.	TRBV7-2	TRBJ1-1	CASSLVNWAHEAFF	TGTGCCAGCAGTTTAGTCAATTGGGCCCACGAAGCTTTCTTT
few	.	TRBV6-5	TRBJ2-7	CASSNQGEGYEQYF	TGTGCCAGCAGTAATCAGGGAGAGGGCTACGAGCAGTACTTC
.	TRBD1	TRBV6-1	TRBJ2-7	CASSESSRGKHEQYF	TGTGCCAGCAGTGAATCTTCCAGGGGGAAACACGAGCAGTACTTC
.	.	TRBV28	TRBJ2-5	CASSLTGGVQETQYF	TGTGCCAGCAGTTTAACCGGGGGCGTCCAAGAGACCCAGTACTTC
.	.	TRBV6-5	TRBJ1-6	CAASSYNSPLHF	TGTGCCGCGAGCTCCTATAATTCACCCCTCCACTTT
.	.	TRBV29-1	TRBJ1-3	CSADAGSGNTIYF	TGCAGCGCCGACGCGGGATCTGGAAACACCATATATTTT
.	.	TRBV5-1	TRBJ1-4	CASSPGTVWGAGNEKLFF	TGCGCCAGCAGCCCCGGCACCGTATGGGGGGCCGGGAATGAAAAACTGTTTTTT
.	.	TRBV3-1/TRBV3-2	TRBJ1-1	CASSLEGPQRAFF	TGTGCCAGCAGCCTCGAGGGGCCACAGAGGGCTTTCTTT
.	.	TRBV10-3	TRBJ2-7	CAISESIGAGEQYF	TGTGCCATCAGTGAGTCAATAGGGGCGGGGGAGCAGTACTTC
.	TRBD1	TRBV15	TRBJ2-7	CATSRTRDSYEQYF	TGTGCCACCAGCAGAACCCGGGACAGCTACGAGCAGTACTTC
.	.	TRBV28	TRBJ1-4	CASSTTGTAATNEKLFF	TGTGCCAGCAGTACGACCGGGACTGCCGCAACTAATGAAAAACTGTTTTTT
.	.	TRBV6-1	TRBJ2-5	CASSEAQGQETQYF	TGTGCCAGCAGTGAAGCGCAGGGGCAAGAGACCCAGTACTTC
.	.	TRBV5-1	TRBJ2-1	CASSVTGGLGRYNEQFF	TGCGCCAGCAGCGTTACCGGGGGACTCGGTAGGTACAATGAGCAGTTCTTC
.	.	TRBV7-2	TRBJ1-5	CASSPTTGFYSNQPQHF	TGTGCCAGCAGCCCCACCACAGGGTTTTATAGCAATCAGCCCCAGCATTTT
.	TRBD1	TRBV28	TRBJ1-2	CASSKGTGMSYGYTF	TGTGCCAGCAGCAAGGGGACAGGGATGTCCTATGGCTACACCTTC
.	TRBD2	TRBV10-2	TRBJ2-1	CASGLAGDNEQFF	TGCGCCAGCGGGCTAGCGGGGGACAATGAGCAGTTCTTC
.	.	TRBV27	TRBJ1-5	CASNSPGNRAIGQPQHF	TGTGCCAGCAACTCACCCGGGAACAGGGCGATAGGGCAGCCCCAGCATTTT
.	TRBD1	TRBV19	TRBJ2-7	CASSKGQESSYEQYF	TGTGCCAGTAGTAAGGGACAGGAGAGCTCCTACGAGCAGTACTTC
.	TRBD1	TRBV5-4	TRBJ1-5	CASSPGQGIGQPQHF	TGTGCCAGCAGCCCCGGACAGGGGATAGGTCAGCCCCAGCATTTT
once	.	TRBV7-3	TRBJ2-7	CASSLMFGVNRTPGRKKNYEQYF	TGTGCCAGCAGCTTAATGTTTGGGGTGAACCGAACCCCCGGCCGGAAGAAAAACTACGAGCAGTACTTC
.	.	TRBV28	TRBJ1-5	CASSPVYGSFNQPQHF	TGTGCCAGCAGCCCCGTCTACGGATCATTTAATCAGCCCCAGCATTTT
.	.	TRBV28	TRBJ2-7	CASSSYPGETYEQYF	TGTGCCAGCAGTTCCTATCCCGGGGAGACCTACGAGCAGTACTTC
.	TRBD1	TRBV28	TRBJ1-6	CASRTGASPLHF	TGTGCCAGCAGGACAGGGGCCTCACCCCTCCACTTT
.	.	TRBV20-1	TRBJ2-2	CSASSGTSPTGELFF	TGCAGTGCTAGTAGTGGGACTTCTCCCACCGGGGAGCTGTTTTTT
.	.	TRBV7-2	TRBJ1-1	CASSWRLTSIMNTEAFF	TGTGCCAGCAGCTGGAGGCTTACATCCATCATGAACACTGAAGCTTTCTTT
once	.	TRBV24-1	TRBJ2-2	CATSDAGTSNTGELFF	TGTGCCACCAGTGATGCCGGGACAAGTAACACCGGGGAGCTGTTTTTT
.	TRBD2	TRBV27	TRBJ2-3	CASSFLRAGDHGSTDTQYF	TGTGCCAGCAGTTTTTTACGAGCGGGGGACCACGGTAGCACAGATACGCAGTATTTT
.	.	TRBV2	TRBJ2-3	CASVTGIGQYF	TGTGCCAGCGTAACCGGGATCGGGCAGTATTTT
.	TRBD1	TRBV29-1	TRBJ2-7	CSVEDRASYEQYF	TGCAGCGTGGAAGACAGGGCATCCTACGAGCAGTACTTC
.	.	TRBV28	TRBJ1-2	CASTPGGQGLYGYTF	TGTGCCAGCACACCGGGGGGGCAGGGACTATATGGCTACACCTTC
.	.	TRBV14	TRBJ1-6	CASSQLGQASPLHF	TGTGCCAGCAGCCAACTAGGACAAGCTTCACCCCTCCACTTT
.	.	TRBV6-5	TRBJ1-1	CASSGGWTEAFF	TGTGCCAGCTCGGGGGGCTGGACTGAAGCTTTCTTT
.	.	TRBV7-9	TRBJ2-7	CASSLSGVEEQYF	TGTGCCAGCAGCTTAAGTGGTGTCGAGGAGCAGTACTTC
.	TRBD1	TRBV4-2	TRBJ2-7	CASSHGTEAYEQYF	TGTGCCAGCAGCCACGGGACAGAGGCCTACGAGCAGTACTTC
.	TRBD1	TRBV6-5	TRBJ1-3	CASSRGTDSGNTIYF	TGTGCCAGCAGTAGGGGGACAGACTCTGGAAACACCATATATTTT
once	TRBD1	TRBV27	TRBJ1-2	CASKRQGAPGGYTF	TGTGCCAGCAAAAGACAGGGGGCGCCGGGTGGCTACACCTTC
.	TRBD1	TRBV11-3	TRBJ1-1	CASSLTGEDTEAFF	TGTGCCAGCAGCTTAACAGGGGAGGACACTGAAGCTTTCTTT
.	.	TRBV24-1	TRBJ2-3	CATGETGRGTDTQYF	TGTGCCACCGGGGAGACAGGGAGGGGCACAGATACGCAGTATTTT
.	.	TRBV19	TRBJ1-2	CASSKQGIRGYTF	TGTGCCAGTAGTAAACAGGGAATCAGAGGCTACACCTTC
.	.	TRBV14	TRBJ1-2	CASSQENRAIDTF	TGTGCCAGCAGCCAAGAGAACAGGGCAATTGACACCTTC
.	.	TRBV19	TRBJ1-5	CASSGSDRRENQPQHF	TGTGCCAGTAGCGGATCCGACAGGAGGGAAAATCAGCCCCAGCATTTT
.	.	TRBV5-1	TRBJ2-1	CASSLALGVGEQFF	TGCGCCAGCAGCCTAGCGTTAGGGGTCGGTGAGCAGTTCTTC
.	.	TRBV6-6	TRBJ2-2	CASSYPEGGNTGELFF	TGTGCCAGCAGTTACCCCGAAGGGGGAAACACCGGGGAGCTGTTTTTT
.	.	TRBV5-5	TRBJ2-2	CAGSLDGANTGELFF	TGTGCCGGCAGCTTGGACGGGGCGAACACCGGGGAGCTGTTTTTT
.	TRBD2	TRBV4-2	TRBJ2-1	CASSQDPGGSYNEQFF	TGTGCCAGCAGCCAAGATCCGGGGGGGTCCTACAATGAGCAGTTCTTC
.	TRBD1	TRBV7-2	TRBJ1-5	CASSPGQGRQPQHF	TGTGCCAGCAGCCCCGGACAGGGGAGACAGCCCCAGCATTTT
.	.	TRBV2	TRBJ2-2	CASSQGEGANTGELFF	TGTGCCAGCAGTCAAGGGGAGGGGGCGAACACCGGGGAGCTGTTTTTT
.	.	TRBV12-3/TRBV12-4	TRBJ2-1	CASGYNEQFF	TGTGCCAGCGGTTACAATGAGCAGTTCTTC
once	.	TRBV7-9	TRBJ1-3	CASRADSSGNTIYF	TGTGCCAGCAGAGCGGACAGTTCTGGAAACACCATATATTTT